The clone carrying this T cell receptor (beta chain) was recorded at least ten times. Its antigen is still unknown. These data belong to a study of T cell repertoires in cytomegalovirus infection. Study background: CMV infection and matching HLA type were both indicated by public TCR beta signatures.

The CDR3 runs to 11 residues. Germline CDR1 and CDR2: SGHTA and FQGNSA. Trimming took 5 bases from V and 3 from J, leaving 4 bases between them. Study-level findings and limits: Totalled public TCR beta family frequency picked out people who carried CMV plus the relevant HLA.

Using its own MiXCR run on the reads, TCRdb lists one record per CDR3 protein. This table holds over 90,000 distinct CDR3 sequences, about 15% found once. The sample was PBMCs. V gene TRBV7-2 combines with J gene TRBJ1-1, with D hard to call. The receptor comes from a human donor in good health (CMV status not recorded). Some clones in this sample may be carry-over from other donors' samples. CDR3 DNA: TGTGCCAGCAGCCCGGACACTGAAGCTTTCTTT. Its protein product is CASSPDTEAFF.